These 26 T cell receptor beta chains were sequenced from one sample in a study of T cells in Graves' hyperthyroidism and ophthalmopathy. TCR beta CDR3 region amplification was performed from RNA transcripts. The TCR CDR3 first-round RT-PCR relied on the HTBI primer set. TCRdb redid the calling of the multiplex PCR reads with MiXCR, one entry per CDR3 protein. The sample records hundreds of thousands of distinct CDR3 sequences, roughly 22% being singletons. Source material: blood. These receptors were taken from a man aged 25 to 45 with Graves' ophthalmopathy.

The chain has TRBV7-8 and TRBJ2-7; 13 bases line up with TRBD2. The CDR3 is 15 residues long. V lost 5 bases to trimming and J lost 8 bases; unmatched junction nucleotides: 9. CDR1 is SGHVS and CDR2 is FQNEAQ in the germline V gene. CDR3 sequence (DNA): TGTGCCAGCAGCGTCCAGACTAGCGGGAGGACCAAGCAGTACTTC. It specifies CASSVQTSGRTKQYF. Supplemented by reference TRBV7-8 and TRBJ2-7, the full variable domain reads GAGVSQSPRYKVAKRGQDVALRCDPISGHVSLFWYQQALGQGPEFLTYFQNEAQLDKSGLPSDRFFAERPEGSVSTLKIQRTQQEDSAVYLCASSVQTSGRTKQYFGPGTRLTVT.

The genes are TRBV6-5 and TRBJ2-7; either TRBD1 or TRBD2 may supply D (5 bases each). There are 14 residues in the CDR3. Trimming stripped 0 bases from V and 3 bases from J, with 9 bases between. Germline V lookup: CDR1 MNHEY, CDR2 SVGAGI. CDR3 amino acids: CASSYSRDDYEQYF. The CDR3 DNA reads as TGTGCCAGCAGTTACTCGAGGGACGACTACGAGCAGTACTTC.

J is TRBJ1-1 and V is TRBV5-1; possibly TRBD1 for D (5 bases). Per germline, CDR1 SGHRS and CDR2 YFSETQ. The CDR3 runs 13 residues. The V and J ends lost 4 bases and 5 bases respectively, with 12 bases between them. CDR3 DNA sequence: TGCGCCAGCAGCCCCCAATGGGGGACTGAAGCTTTCTTT. This translates into CASSPQWGTEAFF. Using reference TRBV5-1 and TRBJ1-1 for the parts outside the CDR3, the full variable domain is KAGVTQTPRYLIKTRGQQVTLSCSPISGHRSVSWYQQTPGQGLQFLFEYFSETQRNKGNFPGRFSGRQFSNSRSEMNVSTLELGDSALYLCASSPQWGTEAFFGQGTRLTVV.

The V call is TRBV30, the J call TRBJ2-7; D is ambiguous. Germline V gene lookup returns CDR1 GTSNPN and CDR2 SVGIG (reference sequence). The V and J ends lost 2 bases and 3 bases respectively, with 11 bases between them. The CDR3 runs 13 residues. CDR3 amino acids: CAWSLGSLYEQYF. In nucleotides, the CDR3 is TGTGCCTGGAGTTTGGGTTCCCTCTACGAGCAGTACTTC.

This clonotype was seen more than once but under ten times. This chain links TRBV11-3 with TRBJ2-5; possible D gene TRBD1, 6 bases. The CDR3 contains 13 residues. Germline CDR1 SGHNT, CDR2 YENEEA. Trimming took 7 bases from V and 5 from J, leaving 14 bases between them. The CDR3 sequence: CASNRDTGETQYF. For the CDR3, the DNA is TGTGCCAGCAACCGGGACACCGGTGAGACCCAGTACTTC.

The rearrangement links TRBV11-3 to TRBJ2-2; maybe TRBD2 (5 bases). Deletions cut 1 base from V and 4 bases from J, with 16 bases between. The CDR3 loop spans 17 amino acids. CDR1 and CDR2 from the germline V gene are SGHNT and YENEEA. The CDR3 DNA sequence: TGTGCCAGCAGCTTAGGAACTCGGGGTCTCTCCACCGGGGAGCTGTTTTTT. Its protein product is CASSLGTRGLSTGELFF.

The sample holds many counts of this clonotype. The chain has TRBV7-9 and TRBJ2-1; 8 nucleotides line up with TRBD2. This CDR3 comprises 14 residues. Germline assignment: CDR1 SEHNR and CDR2 FQNEAQ (reference sequence). V was clipped by 0 bases and J by 7 bases; unmatched bases: 2. CDR3 region: CASSLAQRENEQFF. The CDR3 DNA follows: TGTGCCAGCAGCTTAGCGCAGCGGGAGAATGAGCAGTTCTTC.

With regard to this clonotype: This may be a read error: a much more frequent sequence differs by one nucleotide. The chain combines TRBV11-3 with TRBJ2-7; 7 positions agree with TRBD1. The V and J ends lost 5 bases and 6 bases, in that order; junction bases with no gene match: 7. This CDR3 has 13 amino acids. Germline V gene lookup returns CDR1 SGHNT and CDR2 YENEEA. The CDR3 DNA sequence: TGTGCCAGCAGCAACAGGGGATCTTCCGAGCAGTACTTC. Its translation is CASSNRGSSEQYF.

The chain recombines TRBV28 with TRBJ2-7, with 10 bases fitting TRBD2. V shed 5 bases, J shed 2 bases, and the junction held 6 bases outside the gene matches. This CDR3 region has 15 residues. Germline loops: CDR1 MDHEN, CDR2 SYDVKM. The CDR3 loop reads CASSTRTSGTYEQYF. The CDR3 DNA sequence: TGTGCCAGCAGTACCCGGACTAGCGGTACCTACGAGCAGTACTTC.

This clonotype occurred a few times. V gene TRBV28 combines with J gene TRBJ2-7; a weak D match, TRBD2 (6 bases). V was trimmed by 5 bases and J by 7 bases, leaving 18 bases between them. In germline, CDR1 is MDHEN, CDR2 SYDVKM. The CDR3 is 14 residues long. This CDR3 is CASSPEGGAWEQYF. Here the CDR3 DNA reads TGTGCCAGCAGTCCTGAGGGAGGAGCTTGGGAGCAGTACTTC.

This clonotype turned up a few times. This chain joins TRBV11-2 and TRBJ2-1; 7 nucleotides align to TRBD2. V dropped 6 bases and J dropped 10; count of bases not matched to a gene: 12. Germline-derived CDR1 and CDR2 are SGHAT and FQNNGV. The length of the CDR3 is 14 residues. The CDR3 DNA is TGTGCCAGCAGTATACGGGCGGGGGAGTTGGAGCAGTTCTTC. Encoded protein: CASSIRAGELEQFF.

This clonotype was detected ten times or more. The chain couples TRBV12-3 or TRBV12-4 to TRBJ2-5; weak D call: TRBD2 (5 bases). With 4 bases removed from V and 4 bases from J, the gap between germline ends came to 25 bases. The CDR3 is 18 residues long. CDR3 in DNA: TGTGCCAGCAGTTCATTAAGGGCGGATCCCGGGGTGCGAGAGACCCAGTACTTC. Translating gives CASSSLRADPGVRETQYF.

This clonotype has a count of ten or more. The chain joins TRBV7-2 to TRBJ2-3; D is unresolved. This CDR3 contains 15 residues. Looked up from germline, CDR1 is SGHTA and CDR2 is FQGNSA. V lost 5 bases, J lost 2 bases, and 14 bases lay in between. The CDR3 loop reads CASSPATYSTDTQYF. CDR3 sequence (DNA): TGTGCCAGCAGCCCGGCGACTTACTCCACAGATACGCAGTATTTT. The complete variable domain, with remaining parts taken from reference TRBV7-2 and TRBJ2-3, reads GAGVSQSPSNKVTEKGKDVELRCDPISGHTALYWYRQSLGQGLEFLIYFQGNSAPDKSGLPSDRFSAERTGGSVSTLTIQRTQQEDSAVYLCASSPATYSTDTQYFGPGTRLTVL.

The V and J genes are TRBV28 and TRBJ1-2, with 7 bases identical to TRBD1. Germline assignment: CDR1 MDHEN and CDR2 SYDVKM. This CDR3 region has 17 residues. The V segment lost 5 bases and the J segment 4 bases; nucleotides outside the gene matches: 16. This chain's CDR3 is CASSNRSTGFSVYGYTF. The CDR3 coding sequence is TGTGCCAGCAGTAACCGGTCGACAGGGTTTAGCGTCTATGGCTACACCTTC.

The chain carries TRBV18 and TRBJ2-2; D remains unclear. CDR3 size: 15 residues. The germline gives CDR1 KGHSH, CDR2 LQKENI. Trimming stripped 2 bases from V and 0 bases from J, with 7 bases between. For the CDR3, the DNA is TGTGCCAGCTCACCAGACACCCCGAACACCGGGGAGCTGTTTTTT. Translating it yields CASSPDTPNTGELFF.

This clonotype was recorded at least ten times. The V and J genes are TRBV20-1 and TRBJ2-1; TRBD1 matches at 11 bases. The CDR3 runs to 18 residues. V trimming: 4 bases; J trimming: 8 bases; junction bases outside the gene matches: 19. Germline V lookup: CDR1 DFQATT, CDR2 SNEGSKA (reference sequence). The CDR3 coding sequence is TGCAGTGCTATCCCGGACAGGGGGCGTGCGGCCAACATCGATGAGCAGTTCTTC. It encodes CSAIPDRGRAANIDEQFF.

The chain employs TRBV25-1 and TRBJ1-2; no clear D gene. The V gene lost 2 bases and the J gene lost 3 bases, with 10 bases spanning the gap. Germline V gene lookup returns CDR1 MGHDK and CDR2 SYGVNS. This CDR3 comprises 14 residues. CDR3 residues: CASSETGLYYGYTF. The DNA for the CDR3 is TGTGCCAGCAGTGAAACCGGGTTATACTATGGCTACACCTTC.

This rearrangement joins TRBV24-1 to TRBJ2-3; D not resolved. Per the germline V gene, CDR1 is KGHDR and CDR2 is SFDVKD. There are 16 residues in the CDR3. The V and J ends lost 4 bases and 0 bases respectively, with 13 bases between them. CDR3 residues: CATSDRNRPSTDTQYF. The CDR3 DNA reads TGTGCCACCAGTGACCGGAACCGACCGAGCACAGATACGCAGTATTTT.

The V and J genes are TRBV5-1 and TRBJ2-3; 8 bases agree with TRBD1. There are 16 residues in the CDR3. With V trimmed by 2 bases and J by 2 bases, 7 bases remained unmatched. CDR1 is SGHRS and CDR2 is YFSETQ in the germline V gene. The CDR3 DNA reads as TGCGCCAGCAGCTTCAACACCAGGGGGCCCACAGATACGCAGTATTTT. Protein: CASSFNTRGPTDTQYF.

This clonotype was recorded many times. CDR3 bases: TGTGCCAGCAGCTTGAGTGGGGCTAGCAAAAACACCGGGGAGCTGTTTTTT. This translates into CASSLSGASKNTGELFF. This chain links TRBV11-2 with TRBJ2-2, with D perhaps given as TRBD1 or TRBD2 (5 bases each). Germline lookup yields CDR1 SGHAT and CDR2 FQNNGV. V shed 3 bases and J shed 2 bases, with 16 bases lying between them. The CDR3 spans 17 residues.

In this sample, this clonotype turned up a few times. This CDR3 reads CASSLPGTSGLSGQFF. CDR3 sequence (DNA): TGTGCCAGCAGCCTACCCGGGACTAGCGGCCTTTCGGGGCAGTTCTTC. The V gene is TRBV14, the J gene TRBJ2-1; TRBD2 agrees at 11 bases. The germline V gene has CDR1 SGHDN and CDR2 FVKESK. The CDR3 consists of 16 residues. The trim removed 4 bases at V and 12 bases at J, leaving 14 bases unmatched. The whole variable domain, filled in from reference TRBV14 and TRBJ2-1, reads EAGVTQFPSHSVIEKGQTVTLRCDPISGHDNLYWYRRVMGKEIKFLLHFVKESKQDESGMPNNRFLAERTGGTYSTLKVQPAELEDSGVYFCASSLPGTSGLSGQFFGPGTRLTVL.

This clonotype was counted between two and nine times. The gene calls are TRBV2 and TRBJ2-7, with D hard to call. The CDR3 totals 13 residues. The ends were cut back, 2 bases at V and 4 bases at J, with 9 bases in the middle. Germline V gives CDR1 SNHLY, CDR2 FYNNEI. This CDR3 reads CASSEKGNYEQYF. CDR3 coding DNA: TGTGCCAGCAGTGAAAAGGGTAATTACGAGCAGTACTTC.

Many counts were recorded for this clonotype. The chain links TRBV10-2 to TRBJ2-7; D gene unclear. The CDR3 has 12 residues. In germline, CDR1 is WSHSY, CDR2 SAAADI. Trimming removed 5 bases from V and 6 bases from J, with 11 bases in between. The CDR3 sequence is CASSHTRSEQYF. Written as DNA, the CDR3 is TGCGCCAGCAGTCACACTCGGTCCGAGCAGTACTTC.

This clonotype occurred many times. This rearrangement joins TRBV7-8 to TRBJ1-1; D remains ambiguous. Germline loops: CDR1 SGHVS, CDR2 FQNEAQ. The CDR3 totals 14 residues. Deletions cut 5 bases from V and 6 bases from J, with 16 bases between. CDR3 DNA sequence: TGTGCCAGCAGCCCAATCCAGGAAATCCCTGAAGCTTTCTTT. Protein sequence: CASSPIQEIPEAFF.

This clonotype was observed many times. The chain recombines TRBV30 with TRBJ1-2, with 8 bases that match TRBD1. The trim removed 0 bases at V and 5 bases at J, leaving 8 bases unmatched. The CDR3 loop spans 15 amino acids. Germline CDR1 is GTSNPN and CDR2 is SVGIG (reference sequence). The CDR3 protein is CAWSVPDRAIYGYTF. CDR3 sequence (DNA): TGTGCCTGGAGTGTCCCGGACAGGGCCATTTATGGCTACACCTTC.

The chain recombines TRBV11-2 with TRBJ2-1; TRBD2 matches at 12 bases. The CDR3 totals 17 residues. V trimming: 5 bases; J trimming: 1 base; junction bases outside the gene matches: 6. CDR1 and CDR2 from the germline V gene are SGHAT and FQNNGV. In DNA, the CDR3 is TGTGCCAGCAGCACGACTAGCGGGAGAGGGTCCTACAATGAGCAGTTCTTC. It translates to CASSTTSGRGSYNEQFF.